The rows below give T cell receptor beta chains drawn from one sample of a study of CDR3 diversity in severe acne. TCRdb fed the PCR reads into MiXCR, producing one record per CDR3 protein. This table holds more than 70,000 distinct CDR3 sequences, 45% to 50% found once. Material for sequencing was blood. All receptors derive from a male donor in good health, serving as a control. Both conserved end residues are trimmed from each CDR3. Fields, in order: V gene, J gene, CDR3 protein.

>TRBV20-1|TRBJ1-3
SARGEAGGPVGANTIY
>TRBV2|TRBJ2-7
ATARGLSYEQY
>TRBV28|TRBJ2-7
ATTGHSVYEQY
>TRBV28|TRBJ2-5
ASVREGLGTQY
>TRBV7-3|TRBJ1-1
ASSWTGANEQFFGEAF
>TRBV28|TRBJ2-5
ASSTSFGAQETQY
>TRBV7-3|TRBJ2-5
ASSLGQGGTQY
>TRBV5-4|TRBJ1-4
ASSSRTGVTEKLF
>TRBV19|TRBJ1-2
ASSLLNYGYT
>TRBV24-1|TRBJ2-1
ATSDALSSYNEQF
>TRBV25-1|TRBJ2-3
ASSDSMRGTTLSTDTQY
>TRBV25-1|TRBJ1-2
ASSIPSGEGYGYT
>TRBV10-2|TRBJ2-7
ASSDGGPSYEQY
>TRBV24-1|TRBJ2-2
ATSDQTGGWTGELF
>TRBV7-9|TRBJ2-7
ASSFPRTEQY
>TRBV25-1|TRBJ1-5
ASSEAGGDQPQH
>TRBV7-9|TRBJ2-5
ASTPPGQGHQETQY
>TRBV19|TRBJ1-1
ASSMDRGTEAF
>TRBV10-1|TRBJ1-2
ASSKRDRENYGYT
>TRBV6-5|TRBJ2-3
ATAPSTDTQY
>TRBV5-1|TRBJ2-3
ASSLASGGTDTQY
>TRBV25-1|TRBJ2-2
ASRNGDRDTGELF
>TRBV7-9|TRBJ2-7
ASSSRDSAYEQY
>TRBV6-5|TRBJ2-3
ASTLGASGNTQY